This T cell receptor beta chain was profiled in a study of shared clonotypes between healthy human individuals. Study context: The plates for each donor numbered three CD4 naive, three CD4 memory, two CD8 naive and one CD8 memory.

CD45RO-negative, CCR7-selected cells formed the naive CD8 fraction, which excluded terminally differentiated effector memory CD45RA+ cells. Recent vaccinations or acute infections were absent in the healthy HIV-negative adult donors. Regarding this clone: The antigen is not known.

The data were produced by immunoSEQ multiplex PCR, yet TCRdb's version contains in-frame clones alone and is incomplete. Among around 1,900,000 clones listed, 90% to 95% were seen once. Study-wide results and limits: Estimated richness values were generally larger in naive subsets than in memory subsets.

Source material: naive CD8+ T cells from PBMCs. This receptor was taken from a man aged 18 to 30 in good health. Some clones in this sample may be carry-over from other donors' samples.

The CDR3 sequence: CASQWTYGYEQYF. CDR3 bases: TGTGCCAGCCAGTGGACTTATGGTTACGAGCAGTACTTC. The chain has TRBV27 and TRBJ2-7; D perhaps matches TRBD2 (5 bases). V shed 8 bases and J shed 4 bases, with 15 bases lying between them. The length of the CDR3 is 13 residues. Germline V gene data show CDR1 as MNHEY and CDR2 as SMNVEV (reference sequence).